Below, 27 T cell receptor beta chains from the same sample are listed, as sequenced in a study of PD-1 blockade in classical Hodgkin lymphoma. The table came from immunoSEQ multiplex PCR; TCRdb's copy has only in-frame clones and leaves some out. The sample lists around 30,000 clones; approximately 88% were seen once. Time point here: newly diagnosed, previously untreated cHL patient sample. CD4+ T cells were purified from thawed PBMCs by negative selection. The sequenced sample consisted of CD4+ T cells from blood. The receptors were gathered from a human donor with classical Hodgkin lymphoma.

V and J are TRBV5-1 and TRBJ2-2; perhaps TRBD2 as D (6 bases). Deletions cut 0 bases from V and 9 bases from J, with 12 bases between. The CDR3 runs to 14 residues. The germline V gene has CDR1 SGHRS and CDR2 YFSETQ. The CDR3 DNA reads TGCGCCAGCAGCTTGGTGGAGGGAGGAAGGGAGCTGTTTTTT. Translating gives CASSLVEGGRELFF.

The CDR3 coding sequence is TGTGCCAGCAGCTGGGGATTCGGAGCTGGAAACACCATATATTTT. Its protein is CASSWGFGAGNTIYF. This sequence joins TRBV11-2 and TRBJ1-3; unclear D gene. V lost 4 bases, J lost 2 bases, and 12 bases lay in between. The length of the CDR3 is 15 residues. Germline V gene lookup returns CDR1 SGHAT and CDR2 FQNNGV.

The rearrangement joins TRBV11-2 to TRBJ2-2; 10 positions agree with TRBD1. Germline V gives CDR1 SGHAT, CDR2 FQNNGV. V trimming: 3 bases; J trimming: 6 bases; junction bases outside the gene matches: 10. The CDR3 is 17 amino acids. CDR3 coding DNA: TGTGCCAGCAGCTTTACTATCGGGACAGGGGTATCCGGGGAGCTGTTTTTT. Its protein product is CASSFTIGTGVSGELFF.

DNA of the CDR3: TGTGCCAGCAGTGAACAGGGACGGGGCTACACCTTC. Translation gives CASSEQGRGYTF. V and J are TRBV2 and TRBJ1-2, with a tentative D call TRBD1 (5 bases). With 2 bases removed from V and 8 bases from J, the gap between germline ends came to 9 bases. Germline loops: CDR1 SNHLY, CDR2 FYNNEI. The CDR3 runs to 12 residues.

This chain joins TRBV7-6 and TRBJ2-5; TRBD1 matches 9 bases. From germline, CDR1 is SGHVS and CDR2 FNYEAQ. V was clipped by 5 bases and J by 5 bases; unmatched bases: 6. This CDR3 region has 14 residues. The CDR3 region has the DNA TGTGCCAGCAGCCTAGACAGGGGGGAGGAGACCCAGTACTTC. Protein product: CASSLDRGEETQYF. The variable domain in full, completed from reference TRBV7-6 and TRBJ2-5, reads GAGVSQSPRYKVTKRGQDVALRCDPISGHVSLYWYRQALGQGPEFLTYFNYEAQQDKSGLPNDRFSAERPEGSISTLTIQRTEQRDSAMYRCASSLDRGEETQYFGPGTRLLVL.

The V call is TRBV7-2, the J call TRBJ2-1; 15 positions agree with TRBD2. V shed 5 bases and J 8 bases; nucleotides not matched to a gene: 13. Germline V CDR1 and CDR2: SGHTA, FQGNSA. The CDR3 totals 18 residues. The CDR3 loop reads CASSPPLGLAGGRYEQFF. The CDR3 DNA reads TGTGCCAGCAGCCCCCCCCTCGGACTAGCGGGAGGGCGCTATGAGCAGTTCTTC.

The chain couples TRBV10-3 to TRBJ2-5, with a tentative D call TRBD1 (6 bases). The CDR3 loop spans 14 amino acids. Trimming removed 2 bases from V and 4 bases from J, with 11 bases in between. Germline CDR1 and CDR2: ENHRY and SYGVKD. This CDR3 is CAISEGGGLETQYF. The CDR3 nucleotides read TGTGCCATCAGTGAGGGGGGCGGTTTAGAGACCCAGTACTTC.

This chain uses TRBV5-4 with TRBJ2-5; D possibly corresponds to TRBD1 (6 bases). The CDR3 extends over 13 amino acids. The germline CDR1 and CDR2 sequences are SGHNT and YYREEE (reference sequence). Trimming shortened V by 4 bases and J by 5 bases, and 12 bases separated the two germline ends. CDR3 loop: CASSPAGVETQYF. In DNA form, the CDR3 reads TGTGCCAGCAGCCCAGCAGGGGTGGAGACCCAGTACTTC.

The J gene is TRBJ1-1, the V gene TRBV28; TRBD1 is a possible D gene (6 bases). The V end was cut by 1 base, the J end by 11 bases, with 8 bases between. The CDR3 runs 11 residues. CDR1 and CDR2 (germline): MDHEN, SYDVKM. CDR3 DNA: TGTGCCAGCAGTTTATACGACAGGGCTTTCTTT. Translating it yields CASSLYDRAFF. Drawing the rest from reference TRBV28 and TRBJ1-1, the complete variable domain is DVKVTQSSRYLVKRTGEKVFLECVQDMDHENMFWYRQDPGLGLRLIYFSYDVKMKEKGDIPEGYSVSREKKERFSLILESASTNQTSMYLCASSLYDRAFFGQGTRLTVV.

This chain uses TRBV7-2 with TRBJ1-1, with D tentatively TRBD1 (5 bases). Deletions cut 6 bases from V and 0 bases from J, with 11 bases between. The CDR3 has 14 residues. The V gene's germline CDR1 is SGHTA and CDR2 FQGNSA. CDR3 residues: CASRTGGVNTEAFF. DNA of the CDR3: TGTGCCAGCAGGACCGGGGGGGTGAACACTGAAGCTTTCTTT.

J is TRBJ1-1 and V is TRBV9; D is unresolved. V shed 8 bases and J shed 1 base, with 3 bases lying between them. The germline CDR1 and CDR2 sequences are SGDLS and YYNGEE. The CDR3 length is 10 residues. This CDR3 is CARRNTEAFF. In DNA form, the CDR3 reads TGTGCCAGAAGGAACACTGAAGCTTTCTTT.

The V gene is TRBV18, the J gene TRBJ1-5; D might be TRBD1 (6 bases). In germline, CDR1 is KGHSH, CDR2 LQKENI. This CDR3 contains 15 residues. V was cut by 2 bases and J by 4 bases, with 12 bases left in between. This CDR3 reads CASSPRGAENQPQHF. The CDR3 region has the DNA TGTGCCAGCTCACCAAGGGGGGCAGAGAATCAGCCCCAGCATTTT.

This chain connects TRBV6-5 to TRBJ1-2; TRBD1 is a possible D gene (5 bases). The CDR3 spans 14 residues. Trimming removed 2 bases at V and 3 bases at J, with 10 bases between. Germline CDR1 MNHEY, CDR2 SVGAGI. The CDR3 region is CASSYGGSHYGYTF. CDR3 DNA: TGTGCCAGCAGTTACGGGGGGTCACACTATGGCTACACCTTC.

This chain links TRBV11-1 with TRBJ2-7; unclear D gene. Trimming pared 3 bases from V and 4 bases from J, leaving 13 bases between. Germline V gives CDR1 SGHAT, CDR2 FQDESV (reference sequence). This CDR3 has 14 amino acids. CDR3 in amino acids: CASSLGIGSYEQYF. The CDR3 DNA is TGTGCCAGCAGCTTGGGGATCGGCTCTTACGAGCAGTACTTC.

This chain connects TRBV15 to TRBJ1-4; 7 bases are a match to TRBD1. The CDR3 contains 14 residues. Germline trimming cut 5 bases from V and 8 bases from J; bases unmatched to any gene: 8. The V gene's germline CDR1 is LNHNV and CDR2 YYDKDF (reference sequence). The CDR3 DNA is TGTGCCACCAGCTTACACAGGGGCGGGGAAAAACTGTTTTTT. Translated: CATSLHRGGEKLFF.

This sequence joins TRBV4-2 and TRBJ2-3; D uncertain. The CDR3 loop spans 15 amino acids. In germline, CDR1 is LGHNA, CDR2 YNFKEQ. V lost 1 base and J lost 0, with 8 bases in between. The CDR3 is CASSQGAGSTDTQYF. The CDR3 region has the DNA TGTGCCAGCAGCCAAGGGGCCGGCAGCACAGATACGCAGTATTTT.

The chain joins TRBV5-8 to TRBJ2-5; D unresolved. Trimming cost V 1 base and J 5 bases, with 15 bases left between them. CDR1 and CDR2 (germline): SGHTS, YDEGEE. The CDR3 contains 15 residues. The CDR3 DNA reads TGTGCCAGCAGCTTGTCTCCCGGACCGTGGGAGACCCAGTACTTC. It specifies CASSLSPGPWETQYF. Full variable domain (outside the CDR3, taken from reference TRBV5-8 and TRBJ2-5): EAGVTQSPTHLIKTRGQQATLRCSPISGHTSVYWYQQALGLGLQFLLWYDEGEERNRGNFPPRFSGRQFPNYSSELNVNALELEDSALYLCASSLSPGPWETQYFGPGTRLLVL.

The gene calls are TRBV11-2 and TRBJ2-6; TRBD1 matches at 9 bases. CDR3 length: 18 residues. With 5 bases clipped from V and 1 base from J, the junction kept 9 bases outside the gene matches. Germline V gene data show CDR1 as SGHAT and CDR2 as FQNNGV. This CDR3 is CASSPLDRGWSGANVLTF. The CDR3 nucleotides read TGTGCCAGCAGCCCCTTGGACAGGGGATGGTCTGGGGCCAACGTCCTGACTTTC.

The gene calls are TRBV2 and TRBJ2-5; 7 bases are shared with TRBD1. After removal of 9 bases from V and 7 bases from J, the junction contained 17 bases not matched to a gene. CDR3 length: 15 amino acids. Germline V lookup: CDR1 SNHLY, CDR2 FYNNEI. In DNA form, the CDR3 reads TGTGCCAGTAACGGCGGTGGACAGGCCCGGGGGACCCAGTACTTC. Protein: CASNGGGQARGTQYF.

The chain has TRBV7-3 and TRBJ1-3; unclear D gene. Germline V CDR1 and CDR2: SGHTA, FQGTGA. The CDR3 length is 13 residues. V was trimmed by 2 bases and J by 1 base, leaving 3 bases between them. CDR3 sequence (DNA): TGTGCCAGCAGCTTAGAATCTGGAAACACCATATATTTT. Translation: CASSLESGNTIYF.

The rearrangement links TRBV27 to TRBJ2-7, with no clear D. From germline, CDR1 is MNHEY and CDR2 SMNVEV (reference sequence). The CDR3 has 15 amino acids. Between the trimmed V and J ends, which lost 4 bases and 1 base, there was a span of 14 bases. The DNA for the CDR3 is TGTGCCAGCAGTTCACCCCCCCTGGGGTCCTACGAGCAGTACTTC. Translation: CASSSPPLGSYEQYF.

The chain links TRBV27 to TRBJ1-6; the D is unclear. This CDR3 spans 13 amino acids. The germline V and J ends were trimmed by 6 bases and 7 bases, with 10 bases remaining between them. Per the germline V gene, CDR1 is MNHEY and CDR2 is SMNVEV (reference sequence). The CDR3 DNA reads TGTGCCAGCAGCCGGATGGAGAATTCACCCCTCCACTTT. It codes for CASSRMENSPLHF.

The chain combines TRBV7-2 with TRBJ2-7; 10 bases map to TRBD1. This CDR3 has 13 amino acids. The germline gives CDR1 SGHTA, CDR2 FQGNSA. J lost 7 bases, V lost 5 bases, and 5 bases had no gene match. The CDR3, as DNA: TGTGCCAGCAGCGCGGGACAGGGGTTAGAGCAGTACTTC. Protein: CASSAGQGLEQYF.

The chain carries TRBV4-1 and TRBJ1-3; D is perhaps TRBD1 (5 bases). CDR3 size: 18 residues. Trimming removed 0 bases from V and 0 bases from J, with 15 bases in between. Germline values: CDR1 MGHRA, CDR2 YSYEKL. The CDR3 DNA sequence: TGCGCCAGCAGCCAAGATGGGCAGGGCGACTTCTCTGGAAACACCATATATTTT. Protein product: CASSQDGQGDFSGNTIYF.

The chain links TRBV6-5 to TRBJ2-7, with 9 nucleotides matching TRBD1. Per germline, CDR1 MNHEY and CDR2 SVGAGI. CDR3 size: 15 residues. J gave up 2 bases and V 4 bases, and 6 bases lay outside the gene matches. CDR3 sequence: CASSLQGQGAYEQYF. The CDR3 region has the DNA TGTGCCAGCAGTTTACAGGGACAGGGCGCCTACGAGCAGTACTTC.

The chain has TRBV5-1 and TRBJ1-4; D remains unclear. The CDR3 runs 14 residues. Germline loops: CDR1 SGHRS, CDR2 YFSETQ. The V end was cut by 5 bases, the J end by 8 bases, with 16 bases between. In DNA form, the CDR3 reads TGCGCCAGCAGTCTGATGGGTGTGGGGGAAAAACTGTTTTTT. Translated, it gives CASSLMGVGEKLFF.

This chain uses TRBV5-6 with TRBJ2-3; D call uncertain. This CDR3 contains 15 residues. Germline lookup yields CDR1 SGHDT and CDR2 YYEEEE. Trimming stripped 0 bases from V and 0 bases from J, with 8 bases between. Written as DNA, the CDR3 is TGTGCCAGCAGCTTGGACACAACTAGCACAGATACGCAGTATTTT. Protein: CASSLDTTSTDTQYF.